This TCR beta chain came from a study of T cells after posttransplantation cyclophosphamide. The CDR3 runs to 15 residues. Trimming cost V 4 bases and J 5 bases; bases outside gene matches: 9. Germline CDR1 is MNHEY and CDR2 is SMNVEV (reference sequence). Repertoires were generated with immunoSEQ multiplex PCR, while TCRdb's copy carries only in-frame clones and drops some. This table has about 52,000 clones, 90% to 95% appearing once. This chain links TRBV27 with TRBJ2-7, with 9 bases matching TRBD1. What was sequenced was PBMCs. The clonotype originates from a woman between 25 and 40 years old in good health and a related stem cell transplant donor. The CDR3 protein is CASSSPGTGTNEQYF. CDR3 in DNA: TGTGCCAGCAGTTCCCCCGGGACAGGGACTAACGAGCAGTACTTC.